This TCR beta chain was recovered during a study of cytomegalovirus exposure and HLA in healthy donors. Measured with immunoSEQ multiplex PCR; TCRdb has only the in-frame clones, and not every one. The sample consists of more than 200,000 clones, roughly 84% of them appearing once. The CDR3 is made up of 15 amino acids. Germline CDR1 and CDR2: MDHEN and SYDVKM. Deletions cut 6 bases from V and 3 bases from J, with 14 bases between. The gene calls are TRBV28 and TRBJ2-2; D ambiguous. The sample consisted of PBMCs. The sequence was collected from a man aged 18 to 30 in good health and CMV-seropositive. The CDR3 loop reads CASRLSQTYTGELFF. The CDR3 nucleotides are TGTGCCAGCAGATTGAGTCAGACCTACACCGGGGAGCTGTTTTTT.